This TCR beta chain was captured by sequencing in a study of early T cells in non-severe SARS-CoV-2 infection. V shed 0 bases and J 2 bases; nucleotides not matched to a gene: 3. The CDR3 has 15 amino acids. Germline CDR1 is SGHRS and CDR2 is YFSETQ. In the library, individual cDNA molecules carried attached unique molecular identifiers. Each CDR3 protein gets one entry after TCRdb re-called the 5' RACE reads with MiXCR. The data show fewer than 50,000 distinct CDR3 sequences, with 5.5% to 8% seen just once and roughly 2.8% held by the top ten. The sample in question was whole blood, obtained at baseline. The chain combines TRBV5-1 with TRBJ2-3; TRBD1 matches at 7 bases. The source of this sequence is an adult who was a healthcare worker with PCR-confirmed SARS-CoV-2 infection or an uninfected control (not recorded which). The CDR3 sequence is CASSLATGPTDTQYF. CDR3 DNA: TGCGCCAGCAGCTTGGCGACAGGGCCCACAGATACGCAGTATTTT.